Presented here are 25 T cell receptor beta chains from one specimen sequenced in a study of cytomegalovirus exposure and HLA in healthy donors. Produced via immunoSEQ multiplex PCR; TCRdb's table is partial and in-frame only. The sample has some 76,000 clones; about 94% are singletons. Sequencing used PBMCs. All receptors come from a woman aged 18-29 years in good health and CMV-seronegative.

The rearrangement joins TRBV7-6 to TRBJ2-3; 9 bases fit TRBD2. This CDR3 is 17 amino acids long. Germline V gives CDR1 SGHVS, CDR2 FNYEAQ. J lost 3 bases, V lost 2 bases, and 9 bases had no gene match. The CDR3 protein is CASSLPSSGDDTDTQYF. CDR3 DNA: TGTGCCAGCAGCTTACCATCTAGCGGGGATGATACAGATACGCAGTATTTT.

This rearrangement joins TRBV7-8 to TRBJ2-5; D call uncertain. CDR3 size: 13 residues. Trimming left V 1 base short and J 2 bases short, with 5 bases between. Germline CDR1 reads SGHVS; CDR2 reads FQNEAQ. The CDR3 region is CASSLGTQETQYF. The CDR3, as DNA: TGTGCCAGCAGCTTAGGAACACAAGAGACCCAGTACTTC.

This clone showed up just once. The rearrangement joins TRBV7-3 to TRBJ2-5, with D possibly TRBD1 on 6 matching bases. The germline V gene has CDR1 SGHTA and CDR2 FQGTGA. V lost 3 bases, J lost 7 bases, and 9 bases lay in between. The CDR3 spans 12 residues. The chain's CDR3 is CASSFEGGTQYF. CDR3 in DNA: TGTGCCAGCAGCTTCGAAGGGGGGACCCAGTACTTC.

The rearrangement uses TRBV2 and TRBJ2-6, with D possibly being TRBD1 (5 bases). CDR3 length equals 15 residues. Germline V gives CDR1 SNHLY, CDR2 FYNNEI. Trimming shortened V by 8 bases and J by 2 bases, and 13 bases separated the two germline ends. CDR3 DNA sequence: TGTGCCAGCCAGGGTTTTTTGGCTGGGGCCAACGTCCTGACTTTC. Translation: CASQGFLAGANVLTF.

The genes are TRBV7-3 and TRBJ2-7; 9 bases map to TRBD2. Germline V CDR1 and CDR2: SGHTA, FQGTGA. The CDR3 loop spans 15 amino acids. The trim removed 1 base at V and 2 bases at J, leaving 3 bases unmatched. The CDR3 DNA sequence: TGTGCCAGCAGCTTAAACCCTAGCGGGGCCTACGAGCAGTACTTC. This encodes CASSLNPSGAYEQYF.

The chain couples TRBV7-2 to TRBJ2-7, with D possibly being TRBD2 (7 bases). V lost 5 bases and J 0 bases, leaving 11 bases between the germline ends. The germline CDR1 and CDR2 sequences are SGHTA and FQGNSA. CDR3 size: 14 residues. CDR3 sequence (DNA): TGTGCCAGCAGCAGGGGGGGAGACTCCTACGAGCAGTACTTC. This sequence encodes CASSRGGDSYEQYF.

The chain recombines TRBV6-1 with TRBJ2-5, with 7 bases identical to TRBD2. The CDR3 length is 13 residues. CDR1 and CDR2 from the germline V gene are MNHNS and SASEGT. V was clipped by 6 bases and J by 1 base; unmatched bases: 2. The CDR3 sequence: CASRERGQETQYF. The CDR3 DNA reads as TGTGCCAGCAGGGAGCGGGGCCAAGAGACCCAGTACTTC.

J is TRBJ1-3 and V is TRBV5-6; unclear D gene. Germline V lookup: CDR1 SGHDT, CDR2 YYEEEE. CDR3 length: 14 residues. The V end lost 0 bases, the J end lost 0 bases, and 4 bases lay between the germline ends. In DNA, the CDR3 is TGTGCCAGCAGCTTGGTGAGCTCTGGAAACACCATATATTTT. Its translation: CASSLVSSGNTIYF.

The CDR3 DNA reads as TGCGCCAGCAGAGGGACAATGGGCACTGAAGCTTTCTTT. It translates to CASRGTMGTEAFF. The chain uses TRBV10-2 and TRBJ1-1, with a tentative D call TRBD1 (6 bases). V dropped 6 bases and J dropped 4 bases, with 12 bases sitting between them. The germline V gene encodes CDR1 WSHSY and CDR2 SAAADI. The CDR3 runs 13 residues.

CDR3 sequence (DNA): TGTGCCAGCAGTGACCCAGCGGGGGGTTCTAATGAGCAGTTCTTC. This codes for CASSDPAGGSNEQFF. The rearrangement uses TRBV25-1 and TRBJ2-1; 9 bases line up with TRBD2. CDR1 MGHDK and CDR2 SYGVNS come from the germline V gene. There are 15 residues in the CDR3. After removal of 3 bases from V and 7 bases from J, the junction contained 7 bases not matched to a gene. The full variable domain, in which reference TRBV25-1 and TRBJ2-1 provide the parts outside the CDR3, is EADIYQTPRYLVIGTGKKITLECSQTMGHDKMYWYQQDPGMELHLIHYSYGVNSTEKGDLSSESTVSRIRTEHFPLTLESARPSHTSQYLCASSDPAGGSNEQFFGPGTRLTVL.

This chain links TRBV9 with TRBJ2-3; 11 bases match TRBD1. Germline CDR1 and CDR2: SGDLS and YYNGEE. The CDR3 loop spans 14 amino acids. With V trimmed by 3 bases and J by 8 bases, 5 bases remained unmatched. The CDR3 DNA reads as TGTGCCAGCAGCGCCGGGACAGGGGGTCGTACGCAGTATTTT. Protein sequence: CASSAGTGGRTQYF. Drawing the rest from reference TRBV9 and TRBJ2-3, the complete variable domain is DSGVTQTPKHLITATGQRVTLRCSPRSGDLSVYWYQQSLDQGLQFLIQYYNGEERAKGNILERFSAQQFPDLHSELNLSSLELGDSALYFCASSAGTGGRTQYFGPGTRLTVL.

The rearrangement joins TRBV6-6 to TRBJ2-3; 11 bases map to TRBD2. The CDR3 covers 15 residues. V shed 6 bases and J 3 bases; nucleotides not matched to a gene: 5. Germline V lookup: CDR1 MNHNY, CDR2 SVGAGI (reference sequence). CDR3 sequence (DNA): TGTGCCAGCAGAGCTAGCGGGAGGATAACAGATACGCAGTATTTT. Amino acids: CASRASGRITDTQYF.

The chain is built from TRBV10-3 and TRBJ2-2, with 9 bases aligning to TRBD2. With 8 bases clipped from V and 3 bases from J, the junction kept 10 bases outside the gene matches. CDR3 length: 16 residues. The germline gives CDR1 ENHRY, CDR2 SYGVKD. The CDR3 sequence: CAIANSGSLDTGELFF. The CDR3 DNA follows: TGTGCCATCGCCAATAGCGGGAGCTTGGACACCGGGGAGCTGTTTTTT.

V is TRBV6-5 and J is TRBJ2-1, with D possibly being TRBD2 (6 bases). Germline assignment: CDR1 MNHEY and CDR2 SVGAGI. The CDR3 is 15 residues long. V was cut by 2 bases and J by 5 bases, with 13 bases left in between. Written as DNA, the CDR3 is TGTGCCAGCAGTTACCCGGGACTTAGGGACAATGAGCAGTTCTTC. Residues: CASSYPGLRDNEQFF.

The rearrangement uses TRBV10-3 and TRBJ2-5; TRBD1 agrees at 7 bases. The germline gives CDR1 ENHRY, CDR2 SYGVKD. The CDR3 runs 13 residues. V dropped 7 bases and J dropped 4; count of bases not matched to a gene: 6. The CDR3 DNA is TGTGCCATCAACCAGGGGGAGACAGAGACCCAGTACTTC. Encoded protein: CAINQGETETQYF.

J is TRBJ2-1 and V is TRBV6-5, with 10 bases matching TRBD2. The CDR3 has 15 amino acids. Trimming removed 6 bases from V and 4 bases from J; junction bases left unmatched: 6. CDR1 is MNHEY and CDR2 is SVGAGI in the germline V gene. CDR3 sequence reads: CASSYSGGTYNEQFF. CDR3 sequence (DNA): TGTGCCAGCAGCTATAGCGGGGGGACATACAATGAGCAGTTCTTC.

This clone was seen once. V gene TRBV5-5 combines with J gene TRBJ2-7; D is perhaps TRBD2 (6 bases). Deletions cut 0 bases from V and 3 bases from J, with 10 bases between. The length of the CDR3 is 14 residues. Germline assignment: CDR1 SGHKS and CDR2 YYEKEE (reference sequence). In DNA, the CDR3 is TGTGCCAGCAGCTTGGCGGGGGTCCTCTACGAGCAGTACTTC. Translation: CASSLAGVLYEQYF.

V is TRBV18 and J is TRBJ2-7, with TRBD1 as a possible D gene (7 bases). This CDR3 is 13 amino acids long. Trimming left V 4 bases short and J 6 bases short, with 13 bases between. CDR1 and CDR2 (germline): KGHSH, LQKENI. The CDR3 DNA reads as TGTGCCAGCTCACGGGCAGGGGGGACCGAGCAGTACTTC. Protein product: CASSRAGGTEQYF.

CDR3 nucleotide sequence: TGTGCCAGCAGCCCGCGGGAAGCCCGCTACGAGCAGTACTTC. It specifies CASSPREARYEQYF. The chain employs TRBV11-2 and TRBJ2-7; D is possibly TRBD2 (6 bases). This CDR3 region has 14 residues. The germline V gene has CDR1 SGHAT and CDR2 FQNNGV. Trimming took 5 bases from V and 3 from J, leaving 14 bases between them.

The chain carries TRBV6-6 and TRBJ1-2; D is unclear. V shed 7 bases and J shed 5 bases, with 17 bases lying between them. Germline V gene data show CDR1 as MNHNY and CDR2 as SVGAGI (reference sequence). The CDR3 totals 14 residues. Written as DNA, the CDR3 is TGTGCCAGCACCCCCACTTTGGGAGGATATGGCTACACCTTC. It encodes CASTPTLGGYGYTF.

The chain combines TRBV6-1 with TRBJ2-3; the D is unclear. Trimming left V 10 bases short and J 7 bases short, with 9 bases between. The CDR3 is 10 residues long. Germline values: CDR1 MNHNS, CDR2 SASEGT. CDR3 loop: CAIGSNTQYF. The DNA of the CDR3 is TGTGCCATCGGGTCAAATACGCAGTATTTT.

This chain joins TRBV4-3 and TRBJ2-5; TRBD1 matches 7 bases. The V and J ends lost 4 bases and 2 bases, in that order; junction bases with no gene match: 10. Germline V gives CDR1 LGHNA, CDR2 YSLEER. The CDR3 is 16 amino acids. The CDR3 DNA follows: TGCGCCAGCAGCCCAGACAGGGCCCTTATGCAAGAGACCCAGTACTTC. Translation: CASSPDRALMQETQYF.

CDR3 sequence: CASSLGTGNTEAFF. The CDR3 bases are TGTGCCAGCAGTTTGGGGACAGGGAACACTGAAGCTTTCTTT. The chain carries TRBV28 and TRBJ1-1, with 8 bases matching TRBD1. The germline V gene has CDR1 MDHEN and CDR2 SYDVKM. The CDR3 covers 14 residues. After removal of 3 bases from V and 1 base from J, the junction contained 1 base not matched to a gene. The full variable domain, its missing parts supplied by reference TRBV28 and TRBJ1-1, is DVKVTQSSRYLVKRTGEKVFLECVQDMDHENMFWYRQDPGLGLRLIYFSYDVKMKEKGDIPEGYSVSREKKERFSLILESASTNQTSMYLCASSLGTGNTEAFFGQGTRLTVV.

The chain links TRBV10-3 to TRBJ1-5; TRBD1 matches at 8 bases. Germline values: CDR1 ENHRY, CDR2 SYGVKD. CDR3 length: 14 amino acids. V was pared by 4 bases and J by 5 bases, with 4 bases of the junction left unmatched. The CDR3 loop reads CAISAGTGDQPQHF. In DNA, the CDR3 is TGTGCCATCAGTGCCGGGACAGGAGATCAGCCCCAGCATTTT.

The chain links TRBV9 to TRBJ1-4, with 11 bases that match TRBD1. The CDR3 loop spans 16 amino acids. Germline values: CDR1 SGDLS, CDR2 YYNGEE. The V gene end was trimmed by 6 bases and the J gene end by 2 bases; junction bases not matched to a gene: 6. The CDR3 sequence is CASNRDRGTTNEKLFF. DNA of the CDR3: TGTGCCAGCAACCGGGACAGGGGGACTACTAATGAAAAACTGTTTTTT.